A selection of T cell receptor beta chains follows, all from one sample in a study of regulatory dendritic cells for organ transplantation. Antigens for these TCRs are unknown. TCRdb keeps only in-frame clones here, not all; method: immunoSEQ multiplex PCR. The sample includes roughly 9,800 clones, around 80% of them seen just once. Sequencing was done on a sample of memory CD4+ T cells from blood cultured with dendritic cells. The receptors here all came from a human donor in good health. Both conserved end residues are part of each CDR3. The D gene is left open where the match is weak. Only part of the rows carry a size: once, few, many, or a class if the clone is expanded.

CDR3aa | CDR3nt | d_gene | v_gene | abundance | j_gene
CASSLAPSGYNEQFF | TGTGCCAGCAGCTTGGCGCCTAGCGGGTACAATGAGCAGTTCTTC | TRBD2 | TRBV5-4 | - | TRBJ2-1
CASSLAMLAYEQFF | TGTGCCAGCAGCTTAGCGATGCTAGCATATGAGCAGTTCTTC | - | TRBV7-9 | - | TRBJ2-1
CAISPRQGPQETQYF | TGTGCCATCAGCCCCCGACAGGGCCCCCAAGAGACCCAGTACTTC | TRBD1 | TRBV10-3 | - | TRBJ2-5
CASPRGTEAFF | TGTGCCAGCCCGAGGGGCACTGAAGCTTTCTTT | - | TRBV28 | - | TRBJ1-1
CASSQPPKTGAFF | TGTGCCAGCAGCCAACCGCCCAAGACGGGAGCTTTCTTT | - | TRBV11-1 | - | TRBJ1-1
CASSLAGGGLRETQYF | TGTGCCAGCAGCTTAGCGGGCGGAGGTCTCCGAGAGACCCAGTACTTC | - | TRBV7-9 | once | TRBJ2-5
CASSLTLGATNEKLFF | TGTGCCAGCAGCCTCACCCTGGGGGCAACTAATGAAAAACTGTTTTTT | - | TRBV7-9 | once | TRBJ1-4
CASRLMTGLAENEQFF | TGTGCCAGCAGACTAATGACGGGACTAGCGGAGAATGAGCAGTTCTTC | TRBD2 | TRBV6-6 | - | TRBJ2-1
CASNTGTGAEQYF | TGTGCCAGTAACACCGGGACAGGGGCCGAGCAGTACTTC | TRBD1 | TRBV18 | - | TRBJ2-7
CASSLIPSTDTQYF | TGTGCCAGCAGCTTAATCCCTAGCACAGATACGCAGTATTTT | - | TRBV7-3 | - | TRBJ2-3
CASSMGPGTGGAEREAFF | TGTGCCAGTAGTATGGGGCCAGGTACAGGGGGCGCGGAACGTGAAGCTTTCTTT | TRBD1 | TRBV19 | - | TRBJ1-1